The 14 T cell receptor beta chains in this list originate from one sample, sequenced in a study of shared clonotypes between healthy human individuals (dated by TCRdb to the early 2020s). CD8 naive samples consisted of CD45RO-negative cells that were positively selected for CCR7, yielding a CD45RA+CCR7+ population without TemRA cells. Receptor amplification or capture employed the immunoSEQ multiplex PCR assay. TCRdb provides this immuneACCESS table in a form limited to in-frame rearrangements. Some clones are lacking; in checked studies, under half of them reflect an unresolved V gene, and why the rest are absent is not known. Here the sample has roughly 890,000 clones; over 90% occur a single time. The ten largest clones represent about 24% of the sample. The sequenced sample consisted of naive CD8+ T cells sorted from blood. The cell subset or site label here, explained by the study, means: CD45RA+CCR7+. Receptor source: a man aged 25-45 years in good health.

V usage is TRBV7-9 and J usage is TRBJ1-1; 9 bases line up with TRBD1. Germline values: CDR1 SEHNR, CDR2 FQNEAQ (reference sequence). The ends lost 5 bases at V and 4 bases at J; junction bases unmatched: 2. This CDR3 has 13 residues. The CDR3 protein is CASSDRGSTEAFF. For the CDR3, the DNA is TGTGCCAGCAGCGACAGGGGGTCCACTGAAGCTTTCTTT.

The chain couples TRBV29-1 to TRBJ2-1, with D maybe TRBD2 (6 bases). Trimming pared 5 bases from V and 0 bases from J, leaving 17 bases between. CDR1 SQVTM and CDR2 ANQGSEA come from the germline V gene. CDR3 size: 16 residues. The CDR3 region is CSVLDRESSSYNEQFF. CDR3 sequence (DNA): TGCAGCGTTTTAGACCGGGAGTCTAGCTCCTACAATGAGCAGTTCTTC.

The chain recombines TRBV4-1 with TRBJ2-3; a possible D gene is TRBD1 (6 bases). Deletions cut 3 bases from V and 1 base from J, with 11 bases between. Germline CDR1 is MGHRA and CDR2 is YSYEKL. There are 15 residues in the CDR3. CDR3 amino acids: CASSQVQGGTDTQYF. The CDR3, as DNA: TGCGCCAGCAGCCAGGTACAGGGTGGCACAGATACGCAGTATTTT.

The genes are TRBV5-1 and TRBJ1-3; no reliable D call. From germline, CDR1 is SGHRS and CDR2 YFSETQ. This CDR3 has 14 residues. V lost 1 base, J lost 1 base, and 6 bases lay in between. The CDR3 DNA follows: TGCGCCAGCAGCTTGTCAGGATCTGGAAACACCATATATTTT. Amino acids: CASSLSGSGNTIYF.

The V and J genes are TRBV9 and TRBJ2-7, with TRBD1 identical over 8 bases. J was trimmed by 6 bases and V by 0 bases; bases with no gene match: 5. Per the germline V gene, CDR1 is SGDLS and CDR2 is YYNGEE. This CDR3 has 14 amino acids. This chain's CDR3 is CASSVDGTGLEQYF. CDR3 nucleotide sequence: TGTGCCAGCAGCGTAGACGGGACAGGCCTCGAGCAGTACTTC.

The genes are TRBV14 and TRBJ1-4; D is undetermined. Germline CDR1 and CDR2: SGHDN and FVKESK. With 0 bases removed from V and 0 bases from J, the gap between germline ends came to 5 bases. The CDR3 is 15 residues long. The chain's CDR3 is CASSQDGATNEKLFF. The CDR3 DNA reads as TGTGCCAGCAGCCAAGACGGTGCAACTAATGAAAAACTGTTTTTT.

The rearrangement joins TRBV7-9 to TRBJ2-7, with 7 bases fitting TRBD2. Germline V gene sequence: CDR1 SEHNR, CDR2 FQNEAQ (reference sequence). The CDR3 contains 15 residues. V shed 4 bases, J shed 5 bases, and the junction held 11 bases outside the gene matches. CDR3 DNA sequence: TGTGCCAGCAGCTCCCAGGGTAGCGGGCATCACGAGCAGTACTTC. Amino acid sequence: CASSSQGSGHHEQYF.

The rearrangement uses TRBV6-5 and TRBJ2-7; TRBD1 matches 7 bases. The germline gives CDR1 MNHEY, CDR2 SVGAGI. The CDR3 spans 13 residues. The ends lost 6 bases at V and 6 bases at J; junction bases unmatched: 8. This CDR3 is CASRATGWGEQYF. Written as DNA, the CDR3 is TGTGCCAGCAGAGCGACAGGGTGGGGCGAGCAGTACTTC.

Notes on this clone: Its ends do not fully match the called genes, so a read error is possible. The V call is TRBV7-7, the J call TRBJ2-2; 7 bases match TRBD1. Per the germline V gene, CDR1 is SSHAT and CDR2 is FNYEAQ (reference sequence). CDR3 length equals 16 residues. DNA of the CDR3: TGTGCTAGCAGCCCAGACAGGGTCCGTAACACCGGGGAGCTGTTTTTT. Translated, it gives CASSPDRVRNTGELFF. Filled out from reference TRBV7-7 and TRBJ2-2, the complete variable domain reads GAGVSQSPRYKVTKRGQDVTLRCDPISSHATLYWYQQALGQGPEFLTYFNYEAQPDKSGLPSDRFSAERPEGSISTLTIQRTEQRDSAMYRCASSPDRVRNTGELFFGEGSRLTVL.

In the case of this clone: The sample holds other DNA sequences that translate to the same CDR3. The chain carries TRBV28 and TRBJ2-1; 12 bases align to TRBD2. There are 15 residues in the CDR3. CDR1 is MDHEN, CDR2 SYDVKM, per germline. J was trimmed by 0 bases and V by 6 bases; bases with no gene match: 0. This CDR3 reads CASRLAGGSYNEQFF. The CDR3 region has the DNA TGTGCCAGCAGACTAGCGGGAGGCTCCTACAATGAGCAGTTCTTC.

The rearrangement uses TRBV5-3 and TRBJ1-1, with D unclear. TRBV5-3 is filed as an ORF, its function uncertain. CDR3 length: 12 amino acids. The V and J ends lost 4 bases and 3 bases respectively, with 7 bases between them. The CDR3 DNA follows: TGTGCCAGAAGCCTAACAGACACTGAAGCTTTCTTT. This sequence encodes CARSLTDTEAFF.

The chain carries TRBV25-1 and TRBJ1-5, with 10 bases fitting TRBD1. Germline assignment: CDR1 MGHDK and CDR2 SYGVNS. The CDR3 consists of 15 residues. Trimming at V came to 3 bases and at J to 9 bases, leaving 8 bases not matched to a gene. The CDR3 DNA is TGTGCCAGCAGTGACCCGGGACAGGGGTTTGCGCCCCAGCATTTT. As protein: CASSDPGQGFAPQHF.

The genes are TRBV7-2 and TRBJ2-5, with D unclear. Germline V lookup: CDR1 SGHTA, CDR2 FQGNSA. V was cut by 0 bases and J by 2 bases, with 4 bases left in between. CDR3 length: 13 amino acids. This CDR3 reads CASSLAYQETQYF. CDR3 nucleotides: TGTGCCAGCAGCTTAGCGTATCAAGAGACCCAGTACTTC.

In DNA, the CDR3 is TGTGCCAGCAGTTCGCGACTAGCGGGTATCTACGAGCAGTACTTC. It specifies CASSSRLAGIYEQYF. The chain has TRBV27 and TRBJ2-7; 10 bases are shared with TRBD2. This CDR3 is built from 15 residues. The V gene's germline CDR1 is MNHEY and CDR2 SMNVEV (reference sequence). The V and J ends lost 4 bases and 3 bases, in that order; junction bases with no gene match: 6.